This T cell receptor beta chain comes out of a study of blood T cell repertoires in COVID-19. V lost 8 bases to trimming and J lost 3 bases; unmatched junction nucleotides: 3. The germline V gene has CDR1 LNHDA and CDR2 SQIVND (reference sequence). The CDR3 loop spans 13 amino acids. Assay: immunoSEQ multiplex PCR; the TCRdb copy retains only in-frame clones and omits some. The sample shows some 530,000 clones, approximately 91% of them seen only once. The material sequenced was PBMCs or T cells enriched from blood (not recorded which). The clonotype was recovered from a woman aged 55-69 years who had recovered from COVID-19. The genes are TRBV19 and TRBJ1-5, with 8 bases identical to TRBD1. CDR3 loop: CASGTGYNQPQHF. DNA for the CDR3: TGTGCCAGTGGGACAGGCTACAATCAGCCCCAGCATTTT.